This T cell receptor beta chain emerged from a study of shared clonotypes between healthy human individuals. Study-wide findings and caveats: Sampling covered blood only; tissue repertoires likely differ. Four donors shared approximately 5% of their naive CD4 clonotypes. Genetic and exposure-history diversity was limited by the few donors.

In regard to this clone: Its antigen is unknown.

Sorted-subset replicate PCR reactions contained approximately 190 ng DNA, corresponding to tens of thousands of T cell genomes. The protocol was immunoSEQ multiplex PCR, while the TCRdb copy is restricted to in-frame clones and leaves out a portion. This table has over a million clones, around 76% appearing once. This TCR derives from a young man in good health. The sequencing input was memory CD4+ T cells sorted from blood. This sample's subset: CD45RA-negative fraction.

In DNA form, the CDR3 reads TGTGCCAGCAGCCCACCCTTTGGGAATTACGAGCAGTACTTC. The encoded protein is CASSPPFGNYEQYF. V and J are TRBV28 and TRBJ2-7; unclear D gene. The CDR3 has 14 residues. Germline values: CDR1 MDHEN, CDR2 SYDVKM. Trimming removed 6 bases at V and 4 bases at J, with 16 bases between.